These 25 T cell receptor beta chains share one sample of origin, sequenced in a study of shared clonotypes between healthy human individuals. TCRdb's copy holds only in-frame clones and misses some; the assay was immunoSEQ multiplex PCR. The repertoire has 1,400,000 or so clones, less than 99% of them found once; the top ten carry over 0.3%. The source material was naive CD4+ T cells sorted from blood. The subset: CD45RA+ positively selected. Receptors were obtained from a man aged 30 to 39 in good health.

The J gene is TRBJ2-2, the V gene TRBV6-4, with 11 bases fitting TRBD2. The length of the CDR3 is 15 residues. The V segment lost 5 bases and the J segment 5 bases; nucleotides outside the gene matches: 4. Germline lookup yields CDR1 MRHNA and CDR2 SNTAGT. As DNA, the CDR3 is TGTGCCAGCAGTATACTAGCGGGAGTTACCGGGGAGCTGTTTTTT. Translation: CASSILAGVTGELFF.

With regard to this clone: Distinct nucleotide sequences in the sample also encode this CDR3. This CDR3 reads CASSLAVPGANVLTF. CDR3 DNA: TGCGCCAGCAGCCTGGCGGTCCCTGGGGCCAACGTCCTGACTTTC. The rearrangement joins TRBV5-1 to TRBJ2-6; D gene ambiguous. V was shortened by 4 bases and J by 2 bases, with 10 bases between the two germline ends. The length of the CDR3 is 15 residues. Germline CDR1 is SGHRS and CDR2 is YFSETQ.

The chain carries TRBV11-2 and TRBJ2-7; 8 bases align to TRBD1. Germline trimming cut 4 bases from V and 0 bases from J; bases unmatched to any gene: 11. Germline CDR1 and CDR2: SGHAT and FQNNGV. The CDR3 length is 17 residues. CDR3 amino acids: CASSSNPDRANSYEQYF. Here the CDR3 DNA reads TGTGCCAGCAGCTCTAACCCGGACAGGGCTAACTCCTACGAGCAGTACTTC.

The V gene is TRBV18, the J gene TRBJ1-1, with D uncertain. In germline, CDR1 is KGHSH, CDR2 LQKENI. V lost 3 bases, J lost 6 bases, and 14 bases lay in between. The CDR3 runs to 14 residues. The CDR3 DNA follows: TGTGCCAGCTCACCCTCCGGACCCGCCGCTGAAGCTTTCTTT. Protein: CASSPSGPAAEAFF.

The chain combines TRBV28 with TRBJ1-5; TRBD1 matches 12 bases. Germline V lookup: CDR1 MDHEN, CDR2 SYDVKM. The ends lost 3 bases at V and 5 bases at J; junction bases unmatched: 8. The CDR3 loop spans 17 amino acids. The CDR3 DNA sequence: TGTGCCAGCAGTTTTAACCGGGACAGGGGGCTGGATCAGCCCCAGCATTTT. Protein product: CASSFNRDRGLDQPQHF. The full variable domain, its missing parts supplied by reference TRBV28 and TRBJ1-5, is DVKVTQSSRYLVKRTGEKVFLECVQDMDHENMFWYRQDPGLGLRLIYFSYDVKMKEKGDIPEGYSVSREKKERFSLILESASTNQTSMYLCASSFNRDRGLDQPQHFGDGTRLSIL.

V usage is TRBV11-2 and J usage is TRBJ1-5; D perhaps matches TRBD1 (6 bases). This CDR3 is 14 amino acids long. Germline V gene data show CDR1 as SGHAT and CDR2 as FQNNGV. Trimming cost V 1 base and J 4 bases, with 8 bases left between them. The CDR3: CASSLARGNQPQHF. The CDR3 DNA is TGTGCCAGCAGCTTAGCCAGGGGAAATCAGCCCCAGCATTTT. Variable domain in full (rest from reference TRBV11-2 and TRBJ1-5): EAGVAQSPRYKIIEKRQSVAFWCNPISGHATLYWYQQILGQGPKLLIQFQNNGVVDDSQLPKDRFSAERLKGVDSTLKIQPAKLEDSAVYLCASSLARGNQPQHFGDGTRLSIL.

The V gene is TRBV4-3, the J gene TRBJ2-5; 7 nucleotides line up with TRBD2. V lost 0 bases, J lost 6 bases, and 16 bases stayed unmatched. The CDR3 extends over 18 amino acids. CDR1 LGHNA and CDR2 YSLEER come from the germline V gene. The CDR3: CASSQEPAGWAGDQTQYF. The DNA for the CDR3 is TGCGCCAGCAGCCAAGAACCCGCGGGTTGGGCGGGAGATCAGACCCAGTACTTC.

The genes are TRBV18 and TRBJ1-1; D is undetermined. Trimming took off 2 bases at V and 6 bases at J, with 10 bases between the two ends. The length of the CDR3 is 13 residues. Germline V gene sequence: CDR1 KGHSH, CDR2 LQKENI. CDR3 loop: CASSPGISAEAFF. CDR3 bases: TGTGCCAGCTCACCAGGAATTAGCGCTGAAGCTTTCTTT.

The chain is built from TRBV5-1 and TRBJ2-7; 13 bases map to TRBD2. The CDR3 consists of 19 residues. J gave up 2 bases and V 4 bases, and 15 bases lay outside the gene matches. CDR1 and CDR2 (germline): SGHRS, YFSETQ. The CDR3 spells CASSPTSGRASFPPYEQYF. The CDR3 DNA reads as TGCGCCAGCAGCCCCACTAGCGGGAGGGCCTCTTTTCCTCCCTACGAGCAGTACTTC. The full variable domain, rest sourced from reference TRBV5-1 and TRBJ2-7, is KAGVTQTPRYLIKTRGQQVTLSCSPISGHRSVSWYQQTPGQGLQFLFEYFSETQRNKGNFPGRFSGRQFSNSRSEMNVSTLELGDSALYLCASSPTSGRASFPPYEQYFGPGTRLTVT.

For the CDR3, the DNA is TGTGCCGTACCGGGACCTAGGGAGGTCAGCTCCTACAATGAGCAGTTCTTC. It specifies CAVPGPREVSSYNEQFF. The J gene is TRBJ2-1, the V gene TRBV5-4, with a tentative D call TRBD2 (6 bases). This CDR3 is built from 17 residues. Deletions cut 10 bases from V and 0 bases from J, with 23 bases between. Germline CDR1 and CDR2: SGHNT and YYREEE (reference sequence).

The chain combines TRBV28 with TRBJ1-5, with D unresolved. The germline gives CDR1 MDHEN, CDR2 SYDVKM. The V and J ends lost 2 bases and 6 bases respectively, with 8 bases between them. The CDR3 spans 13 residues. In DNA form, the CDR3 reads TGTGCCAGCAGTTTAGGACCTCTTCAGCCCCAGCATTTT. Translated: CASSLGPLQPQHF. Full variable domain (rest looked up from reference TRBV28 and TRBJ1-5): DVKVTQSSRYLVKRTGEKVFLECVQDMDHENMFWYRQDPGLGLRLIYFSYDVKMKEKGDIPEGYSVSREKKERFSLILESASTNQTSMYLCASSLGPLQPQHFGDGTRLSIL.

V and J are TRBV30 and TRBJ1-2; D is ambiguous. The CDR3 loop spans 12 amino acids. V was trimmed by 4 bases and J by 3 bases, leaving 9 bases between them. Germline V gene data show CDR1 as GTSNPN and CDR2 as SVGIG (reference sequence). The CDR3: CAWIWQYYGYTF. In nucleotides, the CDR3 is TGTGCCTGGATCTGGCAATACTATGGCTACACCTTC.

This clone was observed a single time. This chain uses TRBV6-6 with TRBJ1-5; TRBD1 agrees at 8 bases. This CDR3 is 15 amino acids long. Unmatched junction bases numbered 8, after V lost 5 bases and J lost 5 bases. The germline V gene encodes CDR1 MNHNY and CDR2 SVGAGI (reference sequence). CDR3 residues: CASSKTGGGYQPQHF. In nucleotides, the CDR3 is TGTGCCAGCAGTAAAACAGGGGGAGGCTATCAGCCCCAGCATTTT.

CDR3 in DNA: TGTGCCAGCAGCTTAGATGGGGCCCTTGCTTTGGCTTTCTTT. Translated, it gives CASSLDGALALAFF. V usage is TRBV11-2 and J usage is TRBJ1-1; tentative D call: TRBD1 (5 bases). Germline CDR1 and CDR2: SGHAT and FQNNGV. Deletions cut 0 bases from V and 11 bases from J, with 16 bases between. This CDR3 spans 14 amino acids.

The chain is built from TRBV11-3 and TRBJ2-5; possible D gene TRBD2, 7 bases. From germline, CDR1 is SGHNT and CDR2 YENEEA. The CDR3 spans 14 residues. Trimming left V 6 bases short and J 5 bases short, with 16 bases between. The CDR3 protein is CASSKRDGGETQYF. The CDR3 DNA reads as TGTGCCAGCAGTAAGCGGGATGGGGGCGAGACCCAGTACTTC.

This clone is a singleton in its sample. The CDR3 loop reads CASSYGLAGIGEQFF. The CDR3, as DNA: TGCGCCAGCAGCTACGGACTAGCGGGAATCGGTGAGCAGTTCTTC. The chain couples TRBV5-1 to TRBJ2-1; 12 bases fit TRBD2. The germline CDR1 and CDR2 sequences are SGHRS and YFSETQ. CDR3 length: 15 residues. V lost 3 bases to trimming and J lost 9 bases; unmatched junction nucleotides: 7.

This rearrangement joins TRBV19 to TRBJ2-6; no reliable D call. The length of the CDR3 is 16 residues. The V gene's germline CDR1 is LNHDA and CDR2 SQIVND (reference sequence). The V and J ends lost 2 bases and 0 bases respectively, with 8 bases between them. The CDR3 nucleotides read TGTGCCAGTAGTATAAGCTCAGGCTCTGGGGCCAACGTCCTGACTTTC. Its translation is CASSISSGSGANVLTF.

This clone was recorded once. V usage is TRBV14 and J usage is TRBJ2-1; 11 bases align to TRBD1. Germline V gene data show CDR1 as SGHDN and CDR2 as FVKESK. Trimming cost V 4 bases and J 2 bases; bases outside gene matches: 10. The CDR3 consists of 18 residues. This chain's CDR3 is CASSPRDRGYGTYNEQFF. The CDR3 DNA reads TGTGCCAGCAGCCCCCGGGACAGGGGGTACGGCACCTACAATGAGCAGTTCTTC.

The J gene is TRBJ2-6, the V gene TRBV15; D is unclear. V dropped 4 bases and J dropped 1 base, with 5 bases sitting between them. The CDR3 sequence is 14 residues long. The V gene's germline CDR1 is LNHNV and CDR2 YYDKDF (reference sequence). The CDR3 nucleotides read TGTGCCACCAGCACGGTTTCTGGGGCCAACGTCCTGACTTTC. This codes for CATSTVSGANVLTF.

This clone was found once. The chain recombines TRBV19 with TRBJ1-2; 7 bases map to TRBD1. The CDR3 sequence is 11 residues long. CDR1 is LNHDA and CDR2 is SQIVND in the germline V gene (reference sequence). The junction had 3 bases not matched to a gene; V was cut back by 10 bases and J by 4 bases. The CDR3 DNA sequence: TGTGCCACTAAGGGGGCCTATGGCTACACCTTC. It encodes CATKGAYGYTF. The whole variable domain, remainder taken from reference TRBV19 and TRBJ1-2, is DGGITQSPKYLFRKEGQNVTLSCEQNLNHDAMYWYRQDPGQGLRLIYYSQIVNDFQKGDIAEGYSVSREKKESFPLTVTSAQKNPTAFYLCATKGAYGYTFGSGTRLTVV.

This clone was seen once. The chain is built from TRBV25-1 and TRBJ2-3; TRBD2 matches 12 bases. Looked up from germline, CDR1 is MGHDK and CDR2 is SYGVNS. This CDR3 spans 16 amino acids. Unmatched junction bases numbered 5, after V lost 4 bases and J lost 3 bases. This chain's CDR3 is CASSGRLAGVTDTQYF. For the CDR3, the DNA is TGTGCCAGCAGTGGCCGACTAGCGGGAGTAACAGATACGCAGTATTTT.

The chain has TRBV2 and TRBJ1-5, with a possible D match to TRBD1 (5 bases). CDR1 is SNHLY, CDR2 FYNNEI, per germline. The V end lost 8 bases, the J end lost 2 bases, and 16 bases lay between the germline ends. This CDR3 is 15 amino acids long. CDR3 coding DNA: TGTGCCAGCCTCGGTAGGCAGGGTGGCAATCAGCCCCAGCATTTT. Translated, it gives CASLGRQGGNQPQHF.

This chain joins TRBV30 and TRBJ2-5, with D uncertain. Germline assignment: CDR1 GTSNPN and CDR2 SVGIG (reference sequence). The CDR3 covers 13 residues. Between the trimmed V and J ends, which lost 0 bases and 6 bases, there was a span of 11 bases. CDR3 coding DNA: TGTGCCTGGAGTGTAGTAGACGGACAGACCCAGTACTTC. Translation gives CAWSVVDGQTQYF.

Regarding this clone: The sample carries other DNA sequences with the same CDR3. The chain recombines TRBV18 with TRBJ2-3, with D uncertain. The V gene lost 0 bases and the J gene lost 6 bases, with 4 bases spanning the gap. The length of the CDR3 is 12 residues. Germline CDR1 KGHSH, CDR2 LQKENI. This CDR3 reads CASSPPVDTQYF. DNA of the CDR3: TGTGCCAGCTCACCACCGGTGGATACGCAGTATTTT.

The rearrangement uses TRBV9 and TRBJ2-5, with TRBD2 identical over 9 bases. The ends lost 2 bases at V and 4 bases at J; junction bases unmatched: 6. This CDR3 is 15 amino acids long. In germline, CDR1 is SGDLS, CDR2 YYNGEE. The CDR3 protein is CASSVLGGRAETQYF. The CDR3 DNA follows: TGTGCCAGCAGCGTCCTCGGCGGGAGGGCAGAGACCCAGTACTTC. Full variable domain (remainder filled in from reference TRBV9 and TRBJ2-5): DSGVTQTPKHLITATGQRVTLRCSPRSGDLSVYWYQQSLDQGLQFLIQYYNGEERAKGNILERFSAQQFPDLHSELNLSSLELGDSALYFCASSVLGGRAETQYFGPGTRLLVL.